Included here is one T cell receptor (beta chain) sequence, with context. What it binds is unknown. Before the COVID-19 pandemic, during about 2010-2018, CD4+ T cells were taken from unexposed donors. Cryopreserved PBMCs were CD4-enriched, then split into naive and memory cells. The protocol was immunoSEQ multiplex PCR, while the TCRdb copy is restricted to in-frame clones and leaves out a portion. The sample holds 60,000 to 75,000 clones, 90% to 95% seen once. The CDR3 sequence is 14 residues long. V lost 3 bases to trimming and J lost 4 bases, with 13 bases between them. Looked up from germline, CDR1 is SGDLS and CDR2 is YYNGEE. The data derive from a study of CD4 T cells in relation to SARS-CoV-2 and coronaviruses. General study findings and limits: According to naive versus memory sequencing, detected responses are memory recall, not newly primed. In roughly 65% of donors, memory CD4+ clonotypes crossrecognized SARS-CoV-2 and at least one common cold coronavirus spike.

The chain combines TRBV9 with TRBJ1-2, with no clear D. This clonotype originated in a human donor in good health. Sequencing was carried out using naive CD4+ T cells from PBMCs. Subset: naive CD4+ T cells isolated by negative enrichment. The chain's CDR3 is CASSADLGFYGYTF. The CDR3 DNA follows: TGTGCCAGCAGCGCCGACCTAGGGTTCTATGGCTACACCTTC. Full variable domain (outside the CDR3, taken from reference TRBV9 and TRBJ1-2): DSGVTQTPKHLITATGQRVTLRCSPRSGDLSVYWYQQSLDQGLQFLIQYYNGEERAKGNILERFSAQQFPDLHSELNLSSLELGDSALYFCASSADLGFYGYTFGSGTRLTVV.